This TCR beta chain derives from a study of shared clonotypes between healthy human individuals (TCRdb year 2020). General notes on the study: A couple of women and a few men aged 18 to 49 years were included in the cohort. For each donor, three plates each were used for CD4 naive and CD4 memory, two plates were used for CD8 naive, and one plate was used for CD8 memory. The study deeply sequenced blood TCR repertoires of five healthy adults to estimate repertoire size and the extent of clonotype sharing between individuals. Libraries were prepared and TCR repertoires were sequenced by different laboratories using diverse techniques, in order to increase sequencing depth and limit assay-specific biases. Leukapheresis yielded between about 0.94 and 9.5 billion PBMCs per donor. Overall study outcomes, separate from this receptor: Incomplete sequencing was indicated by rarefaction of sorted-subset datasets, despite the large sequencing depth. Sampling was limited to blood, and TCR repertoires in tissue likely differ from TCR repertoires in blood. Larger estimated clonotype richness was generally found for naive subsets than for memory subsets. Because the study included a small number of donors, the genetic and exposure-history diversity represented was limited. Roughly 5% of naive CD4, around 3.6% of naive CD8, 2.3% of memory CD4, and about 0.4% of memory CD8 clonotypes were shared across a few donors. Pairwise subsampling indicated that sequencing depth was expected to affect the degree of clonotype sharing among donors. Compared with non-shared clonotypes, the clonotypes found in all four sorted-subset donors had higher generation probabilities.

CD8 naive samples were CD45RO-negative cells positively selected for CCR7, giving a CD45RA+CCR7+ population that excluded TemRA cells. Healthy HIV-negative adults with no recently reported acute infections or vaccinations were included as donors. All donors were Caucasian adults living in Nashville, Tennessee, USA. Blood was collected by leukapheresis, and PBMCs were isolated by Ficoll-Histopaque density gradient centrifugation and then cryopreserved in liquid nitrogen vapor phase. Purity and quantity of every magnetically sorted T cell population were checked by analytical flow cytometry. From each sorted fraction, genomic DNA was isolated and quantified by UV absorbance on a Nanodrop 2000c. In regard to this clone: The clone's antigen remains unknown. Base qualities are not provided; no much larger clone lies one nucleotide away.

TCR CDR3 regions were amplified from genomic DNA by multiplex PCR using the deep immunoSEQ assay. For each cell subset, the extracted genomic DNA was distributed evenly across all wells of several immunoSEQ 96-well plates, and each plate served as one replicate. For sorted subsets, roughly 0.2 ug genomic DNA, equal to 30,000 or so T cell genomes, was loaded into each replicate PCR. Purified libraries were quantified with a Qubit 3.0 fluorometer, sized on a Bioanalyzer 2100, and re-quantified with the KAPA Library Quantification kit. Each immunoSEQ 96-well plate was sequenced on its own single-read 150-cycle Illumina NextSeq 550 flow cell. Concerning the study's data processing: The immunoSEQ output contained only junctional sequences without quality scores, so filtering could not match that applied to full-length reads. Sequences were annotated with PyIR, a Python wrapper for IgBLAST v1.9, using IMGT germline references to assign V/J genes and CDR3. Reads were removed for weak V/J assignments (E-value above 1e-6), missing CDR3, stop codons, out-of-frame junctions, or ambiguous translated residues. V3J clonotypes were defined as sequences sharing the same inferred V gene, J gene, and CDR3 amino acid sequence. To compute the percentage overlap between repertoires, the number of shared unique clonotypes was divided by the size of the smaller repertoire. Repertoire richness was assessed with RTK rarefaction, the Chao1 estimator, and Recon v2.1 estimates of unobserved clonotypes. For all TCRbeta clonotypes obtained by the gDNA method from a few donors, generation probabilities were computed with OLGA. TCRdb mirrors the immuneACCESS table, restricted to in-frame sequences. Some clones are absent from its copies; in checked studies, under half trace to an unresolved V gene, and the reason for the others is unknown. V, J and clone size are those of that table, while D and trimming were read from the DNA. The sample table holds hundreds of thousands of clones, of which 95% were seen once. The top ten clones comprise 0.11% of the sample.

Cut back by 0 bases and 6 bases, the V and J ends lie 3 bases apart. In the germline V gene, CDR1 corresponds to MDHEN and CDR2 to SYDVKM. There are 11 amino acids in the CDR3, from cysteine to phenylalanine inclusive. Kept here is only the CDR3 DNA, which spans 33 bases and is read in frame from base 1. The receptor comes from a young woman in good health. The rearrangement joined TRBV28 to TRBJ2-7; no D segment can be confidently identified. Source material: naive CD8+ T cells sorted from blood. In the paper's terms, the cell subset or site label means: CD45RA+CCR7+. The nucleotides read TGTGCCAGCAGTTTATGGTTCGAGCAGTACTTC. Translated, this gives CASSLWFEQYF.